This passage covers 26 T cell receptor beta chains from one sample sequenced in a study of blood T cell repertoires in COVID-19. Data came from immunoSEQ multiplex PCR; TCRdb stores just in-frame clones and leaves some out. The table lists fewer than 200,000 clones, around 78% of them singletons. The sequenced sample consisted of PBMCs or T cells enriched from blood (not recorded which). The origin of the receptors is a woman between 50 and 59 years old who had recovered from COVID-19.

The chain employs TRBV2 and TRBJ1-6; D might be TRBD1 (5 bases). The CDR3 spans 14 residues. Germline CDR1 is SNHLY and CDR2 is FYNNEI. V dropped 4 bases and J dropped 9 bases, with 13 bases sitting between them. The CDR3 DNA reads TGTGCCAGCAGTGCGGGCAGGAGGGGTTCACCCCTCCACTTT. This codes for CASSAGRRGSPLHF.

This clone was seen repeatedly, ten times or more. The chain combines TRBV15 with TRBJ1-2, with D maybe TRBD1 (5 bases). Germline CDR1 and CDR2: LNHNV and YYDKDF (reference sequence). CDR3 length: 14 amino acids. V lost 0 bases and J 5 bases, leaving 10 bases between the germline ends. CDR3 in DNA: TGTGCCACCAGCAGAGATCGCCGGACATATGGCTACACCTTC. It specifies CATSRDRRTYGYTF.

About this clone: Other nucleotide sequences in the sample specify the same CDR3. V gene TRBV18 combines with J gene TRBJ2-5; D is ambiguous. Germline V gene sequence: CDR1 KGHSH, CDR2 LQKENI. V was clipped by 3 bases and J by 3 bases, with 5 bases between them. The length of the CDR3 is 12 residues. CDR3 residues: CASSPSEETQYF. The CDR3 nucleotides read TGTGCCAGCTCACCTTCGGAAGAGACCCAGTACTTC.

This clone was observed a single time. The chain carries TRBV28 and TRBJ1-1, with a tentative D call TRBD1 (6 bases). CDR1 MDHEN and CDR2 SYDVKM come from the germline V gene. The CDR3 is made up of 15 amino acids. Between the trimmed V and J ends, which lost 5 bases and 0 bases, there was a span of 13 bases. The CDR3 here is CASSTLDRLNTEAFF. The CDR3, as DNA: TGTGCCAGCAGTACTCTGGACAGACTGAACACTGAAGCTTTCTTT.

The chain is built from TRBV29-1 and TRBJ1-1; tentative D call: TRBD1 (6 bases). The CDR3 totals 14 residues. The germline CDR1 and CDR2 sequences are SQVTM and ANQGSEA. The ends were cut back, 4 bases at V and 1 base at J, with 13 bases in the middle. The CDR3, as DNA: TGCAGCGTTGTAAGATGGACAGCGAACACTGAAGCTTTCTTT. Translated: CSVVRWTANTEAFF.

This chain joins TRBV27 and TRBJ1-5; TRBD1 might be the D (5 bases). Trimming stripped 6 bases from V and 3 bases from J, with 12 bases between. Germline V CDR1 and CDR2: MNHEY, SMNVEV (reference sequence). This CDR3 comprises 14 residues. CDR3 sequence: CASSRGGNNQPQHF. For the CDR3, the DNA is TGTGCCAGCAGCCGGGGGGGAAACAATCAGCCCCAGCATTTT.

The chain links TRBV19 to TRBJ2-5, with no clear D. Germline-derived CDR1 and CDR2 are LNHDA and SQIVND (reference sequence). Deletions cut 5 bases from V and 5 bases from J, with 12 bases between. The CDR3 totals 13 residues. Written as DNA, the CDR3 is TGTGCCAGTAGTGCGCGGCCGCGGGAGACCCAGTACTTC. Its protein product is CASSARPRETQYF.

As to this clone: Other nucleotide sequences in the sample specify the same CDR3. The rearrangement links TRBV11-2 to TRBJ1-2, with D unresolved. The germline V gene encodes CDR1 SGHAT and CDR2 FQNNGV. The CDR3 length is 14 residues. Trimming cost V 0 bases and J 1 base, with 6 bases left between them. The CDR3 DNA reads TGTGCCAGCAGCTTAGATAACAGTAACTATGGCTACACCTTC. It codes for CASSLDNSNYGYTF.

J is TRBJ1-1 and V is TRBV7-2, with 7 bases matching TRBD1. The CDR3 sequence is 14 residues long. Looked up from germline, CDR1 is SGHTA and CDR2 is FQGNSA. Trimming at V came to 2 bases and at J to 4 bases, leaving 4 bases not matched to a gene. The CDR3 DNA sequence: TGTGCCAGCAGCTTATTGTGGACAGGCACTGAAGCTTTCTTT. Translation: CASSLLWTGTEAFF.

The rearrangement uses TRBV19 and TRBJ2-2; perhaps TRBD2 as D (7 bases). Germline CDR1 is LNHDA and CDR2 is SQIVND (reference sequence). The CDR3 runs to 15 residues. V was cut by 9 bases and J by 1 base, with 15 bases left in between. The CDR3 sequence: CASHWGGQNTGELFF. As DNA, the CDR3 is TGTGCCAGCCATTGGGGGGGCCAGAACACCGGGGAGCTGTTTTTT.

This chain joins TRBV19 and TRBJ1-5; D perhaps matches TRBD1 (5 bases). CDR3 length equals 14 residues. CDR1 and CDR2 from the germline V gene are LNHDA and SQIVND (reference sequence). Trimming took off 3 bases at V and 7 bases at J, with 13 bases between the two ends. CDR3 amino acids: CASSIREGGQPQHF. The CDR3 nucleotides are TGTGCCAGTAGTATCAGGGAAGGTGGGCAGCCCCAGCATTTT.

This chain links TRBV27 with TRBJ1-5; 12 nucleotides line up with TRBD1. The CDR3 contains 17 residues. After removal of 1 base from V and 3 bases from J, the junction contained 4 bases not matched to a gene. The germline V gene encodes CDR1 MNHEY and CDR2 SMNVEV (reference sequence). CDR3 in DNA: TGTGCCAGCAGTTTATGGGGGACAGGGGGCTCCAATCAGCCCCAGCATTTT. Translating gives CASSLWGTGGSNQPQHF.

The V and J genes are TRBV28 and TRBJ2-5; D remains unclear. Trimming removed 3 bases at V and 7 bases at J, with 9 bases between. The CDR3 length is 12 residues. The V gene's germline CDR1 is MDHEN and CDR2 SYDVKM. The CDR3 nucleotides are TGTGCCAGCAGTTTGCGGTCGGGGACCCAGTACTTC. Protein product: CASSLRSGTQYF.

V usage is TRBV5-4 and J usage is TRBJ2-7; 7 nucleotides agree with TRBD1. Per the germline V gene, CDR1 is SGHNT and CDR2 is YYREEE (reference sequence). The CDR3 covers 15 residues. V lost 4 bases, J lost 4 bases, and 11 bases stayed unmatched. The CDR3: CASSLRTTGPYEQYV. In nucleotides, the CDR3 is TGTGCCAGCAGCCTTCGTACGACAGGGCCTTACGAGCAGTACGTC.

The V and J genes are TRBV7-2 and TRBJ1-1; 9 nucleotides match TRBD1. The V gene end was trimmed by 3 bases and the J gene end by 7 bases; junction bases not matched to a gene: 6. The germline gives CDR1 SGHTA, CDR2 FQGNSA. This CDR3 spans 14 amino acids. The CDR3 sequence: CASSFRDRASEAFF. For the CDR3, the DNA is TGTGCCAGCAGCTTCCGGGACAGGGCTAGTGAAGCTTTCTTT.

This clone was seen a few times. The chain uses TRBV5-4 and TRBJ2-1; D may be TRBD2 (5 bases). This CDR3 is built from 14 residues. CDR1 is SGHNT and CDR2 is YYREEE in the germline V gene (reference sequence). Between the trimmed V and J ends, which lost 9 bases and 0 bases, there was a span of 13 bases. In DNA form, the CDR3 reads TGTGCCACCCATATAGGGAGCTCCTACAATGAGCAGTTCTTC. It translates to CATHIGSSYNEQFF.

This chain uses TRBV10-1 with TRBJ2-3; 8 nucleotides line up with TRBD1. CDR3 length: 15 residues. Germline V lookup: CDR1 WNHNN, CDR2 SYGVQD (reference sequence). The V segment lost 4 bases and the J segment 0 bases; nucleotides outside the gene matches: 3. CDR3 in DNA: TGCGCCAGCAGTGCAGGGGGCGCGAGCACAGATACGCAGTATTTT. Translation: CASSAGGASTDTQYF.

J is TRBJ2-1 and V is TRBV2; 7 bases map to TRBD2. Trimming took 8 bases from V and 6 from J; bases not matched to a gene: 10. Germline-derived CDR1 and CDR2 are SNHLY and FYNNEI. The CDR3 is 14 amino acids. The CDR3 sequence: CASRTGGIPNEQFF. The CDR3 coding sequence is TGTGCCAGCCGTACGGGGGGTATACCCAATGAGCAGTTCTTC.

This chain joins TRBV6-2 or TRBV6-3 and TRBJ2-7; maybe TRBD2 (6 bases). The CDR3 runs to 15 residues. V was cut by 5 bases and J by 7 bases, with 21 bases left in between. Germline V CDR1 and CDR2: MNHEY, SVGEGT. The CDR3 region is CASSPPGTALLEQYV. CDR3 bases: TGTGCCAGCAGTCCGCCGGGGACTGCCCTCCTTGAGCAGTACGTC.

The chain joins TRBV11-2 to TRBJ1-3; maybe TRBD1 (5 bases). Germline V lookup: CDR1 SGHAT, CDR2 FQNNGV. The CDR3 has 15 amino acids. Trimming took 3 bases from V and 0 from J, leaving 9 bases between them. CDR3 amino acids: CASSLTAVSGNTIYF. The DNA for the CDR3 is TGTGCCAGCAGCTTGACAGCAGTCTCTGGAAACACCATATATTTT.

This chain joins TRBV7-6 and TRBJ1-1; D unresolved. CDR1 SGHVS and CDR2 FNYEAQ come from the germline V gene. This CDR3 spans 13 amino acids. V dropped 5 bases and J dropped 2 bases, with 9 bases sitting between them. The CDR3: CASSTEPNTEAFF. CDR3 DNA sequence: TGTGCCAGCAGCACCGAGCCTAACACTGAAGCTTTCTTT.

The chain couples TRBV27 to TRBJ1-1; 7 nucleotides line up with TRBD1. V was pared by 1 base and J by 10 bases, with 9 bases of the junction left unmatched. The CDR3 totals 14 residues. Germline-derived CDR1 and CDR2 are MNHEY and SMNVEV (reference sequence). The CDR3 spells CASSLFVGDRRAFF. CDR3 sequence (DNA): TGTGCCAGCAGTTTATTCGTGGGGGACAGACGAGCTTTCTTT.

The genes are TRBV19 and TRBJ1-1, with TRBD1 matching over 7 bases. Per the germline V gene, CDR1 is LNHDA and CDR2 is SQIVND (reference sequence). This CDR3 region has 14 residues. J gave up 5 bases and V 6 bases, and 9 bases lay outside the gene matches. The CDR3 loop reads CASSRDRATTEAFF. In DNA, the CDR3 is TGTGCCAGTAGCCGAGACAGGGCAACTACTGAAGCTTTCTTT.

The rearrangement links TRBV7-9 to TRBJ2-4, with 10 bases identical to TRBD1. CDR1 and CDR2 from the germline V gene are SEHNR and FQNEAQ (reference sequence). The CDR3 contains 14 residues. Germline trimming cut 5 bases from V and 9 bases from J; bases unmatched to any gene: 7. Here the CDR3 reads CASSLGTGVSIQYF. Written as DNA, the CDR3 is TGTGCCAGCAGCCTCGGGACAGGGGTTTCCATTCAGTACTTC.

The chain couples TRBV6-5 to TRBJ2-7; 9 bases line up with TRBD2. Looked up from germline, CDR1 is MNHEY and CDR2 is SVGAGI. V shed 6 bases and J 4 bases; nucleotides not matched to a gene: 7. This CDR3 has 14 amino acids. CDR3 loop: CASRMRGGTYEQYV. As DNA, the CDR3 is TGTGCCAGCAGAATGCGGGGGGGTACTTACGAGCAGTACGTC.

This clone appeared a few times. The chain combines TRBV30 with TRBJ1-1, with D possibly TRBD1 on 6 matching bases. The CDR3 has 17 amino acids. V dropped 1 base and J dropped 7 bases, with 25 bases sitting between them. Germline V gene data show CDR1 as GTSNPN and CDR2 as SVGIG (reference sequence). This chain's CDR3 is CAWSAGALRGYAVEAFF. For the CDR3, the DNA is TGTGCCTGGAGTGCAGGGGCGTTGAGAGGGTACGCGGTTGAAGCTTTCTTT.